Included here is one T cell receptor beta chain sequence, with context. Its antigen is unknown. This record comes from a study of cytomegalovirus exposure and HLA in healthy donors. Overall study: An analysis done earlier identified approximately 120 million unique TCR beta sequences from roughly 190 million T cells.

V was shortened by 7 bases and J by 0 bases, with 10 bases between the two germline ends. The CDR3 extends over 13 amino acids. Germline CDR1 reads SEHNR; CDR2 reads FQNEAQ (reference sequence). Whole-study findings and limits: Under in vitro conditions, a few CMV-associated chains were confirmed as specific for CMV antigens. Being productive about 87% or about 30% of the time was typical of most TCR beta V segments in an earlier analysis.

Vbeta (60) and Jbeta (13) primers were used in the PCR. Profiled with immunoSEQ multiplex PCR; TCRdb holds only in-frame clones, not every one. The sample includes about 150,000 clones, 75% to 90% of them seen just once. The receptor was derived from a man aged 40-49 years in good health and CMV-seronegative. This rearrangement joins TRBV7-9 to TRBJ2-7, with no clear D. Source material: PBMCs. This CDR3 is CASTLESSYEQYF. The CDR3 DNA sequence: TGTGCCAGCACCCTGGAGAGCTCCTACGAGCAGTACTTC.